The rows below give T cell receptor beta chains drawn from one sample of a study of vaccination effects on CD4 cells after COVID-19. Using immunoSEQ multiplex PCR, the repertoire was profiled, and TCRdb retains in-frame clones only, with some absent. The sample holds fewer than 70,000 clones, roughly 80% seen once. Their antigens are not known. The sample in question was CD4+ T cells from PBMCs cultured with SARS-CoV-2 spike peptides, obtained before COVID-19 vaccination. The source is a human donor who received a COVID-19 vaccine. Both conserved end residues are trimmed from each CDR3. Fields, in order: clone size, V gene, D gene, CDR3 protein. D genes are given only for firm matches. Clone sizes are given selectively: once, few, many, or a class where the clone is expanded.

>-|TRBV28|TRBD2
ARVPTLKREDTDTQY
>-|TRBV3-1/TRBV3-2|-
ASSQRDTQY
>-|TRBV5-4|TRBD2
ASSTAGDLTDTQY
>-|TRBV7-2|-
ASSLVPGGNYGYT
>once|TRBV7-3|-
ASSPQGTNTDTQY
>-|TRBV6-5|-
ASSYSRGLSEKLF
>-|TRBV6-4|-
ASSVSITGELF
>few|TRBV2|TRBD1
APRTGADGYT
>-|TRBV6-1|-
ASSEVWGGYT
>-|TRBV5-4|-
ASSFRGEETQY
>once|TRBV3-1/TRBV3-2|-
ASRGLGKTGEKLF
>once|TRBV7-9|-
ASSQGVGTDTQY
>-|TRBV18|-
ASSPVQLIGTNEKLF
>once|TRBV11-2|TRBD1
ASSLFPRQGRNTGELF
>-|TRBV18|TRBD1
ASSPEATGGNYGYT
>-|TRBV12-5|-
ASGLVPSGTVVGTDTQY
>-|TRBV5-8|-
ASSWRRGNQPQH
>-|TRBV4-3|-
ASSQVVGDQPQH
>-|TRBV6-4|TRBD1
ASSDSGTGWNGYT
>-|TRBV5-1|-
ASSFEGTVETQY
>-|TRBV19|-
ASSIGRAGTDTQY
>once|TRBV5-8|-
ASPSGEGTEAF
>few|TRBV7-3|-
ASSLSTVNEAF
>-|TRBV7-3|-
ASSLDSNTEAF
>-|TRBV28|TRBD2
AVSQSSSGETTDTQY
>-|TRBV5-1|TRBD1
ASNDDRGPETQY
>few|TRBV4-2|-
ASSQDPTRPQY
>-|TRBV24-1|-
ATSDSLTEYSNQPQH
>-|TRBV7-2|-
ASSSGTFDTQY
>-|TRBV5-1|TRBD1
ASSWWYRGREESSGANVLT
>once|TRBV6-4|TRBD1
ASSDSDRGYGYT
>-|TRBV5-8|-
ASSFRGVGAF
>-|TRBV4-1|-
ASSQVEGFGELF
>-|TRBV10-2|TRBD2
ASRRLAGGGDTQY
>-|TRBV6-5|-
ASTLPDSNYGYT
>-|TRBV19|-
ASRISGGPPQPQH
>-|TRBV18|-
ASSPSRAVGYGYT
>-|TRBV18|TRBD1
ASSPGQGQETQY
>-|TRBV7-2|TRBD2
ASSFQRGVNEQF
>once|TRBV5-6|-
ASSLVQQENIQY
>-|TRBV7-2|-
ASSFMSSTDTQY
>-|TRBV12-5|-
ASGSPAGTSNQPQH
>few|TRBV5-4|-
ASSLGASGYGYT
>-|TRBV15|-
ATSRGGPGNTIY
>-|TRBV6-5|TRBD1
ASSRQGWETQY
>-|TRBV3-1/TRBV3-2|-
ASSQGRGGQPQH
>-|TRBV7-8|-
ASSLGVDTQY
>once|TRBV7-2|TRBD1
ASSLDRGEETQY